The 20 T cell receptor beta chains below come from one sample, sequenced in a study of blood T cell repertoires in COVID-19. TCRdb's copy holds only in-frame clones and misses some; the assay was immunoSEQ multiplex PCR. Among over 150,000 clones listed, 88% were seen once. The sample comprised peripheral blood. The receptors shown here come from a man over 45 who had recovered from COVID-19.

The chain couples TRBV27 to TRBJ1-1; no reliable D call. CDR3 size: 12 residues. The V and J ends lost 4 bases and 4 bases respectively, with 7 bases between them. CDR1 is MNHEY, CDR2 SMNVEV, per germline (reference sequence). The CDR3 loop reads CASSSPLTEAFF. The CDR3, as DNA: TGTGCCAGCAGTTCCCCTCTCACTGAAGCTTTCTTT.

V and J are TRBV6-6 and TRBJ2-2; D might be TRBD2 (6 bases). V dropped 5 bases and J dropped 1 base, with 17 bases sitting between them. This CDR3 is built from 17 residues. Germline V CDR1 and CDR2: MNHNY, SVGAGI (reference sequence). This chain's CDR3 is CASSLAGGGVNTGELFF. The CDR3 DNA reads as TGTGCCAGCAGTCTTGCAGGTGGAGGGGTGAACACCGGGGAGCTGTTTTTT.

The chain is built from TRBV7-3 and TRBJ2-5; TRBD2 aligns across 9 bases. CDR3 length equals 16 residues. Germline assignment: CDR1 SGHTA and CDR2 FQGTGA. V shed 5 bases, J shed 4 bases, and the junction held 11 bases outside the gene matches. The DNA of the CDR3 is TGTGCCAGCAGCCTCCTAGGTAGCGGGGGTACAGAGACCCAGTACTTC. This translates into CASSLLGSGGTETQYF. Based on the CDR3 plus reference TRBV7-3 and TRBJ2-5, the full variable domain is GAGVSQTPSNKVTEKGKYVELRCDPISGHTALYWYRQSLGQGPEFLIYFQGTGAADDSGLPNDRFFAVRPEGSVSTLKIQRTERGDSAVYLCASSLLGSGGTETQYFGPGTRLLVL.

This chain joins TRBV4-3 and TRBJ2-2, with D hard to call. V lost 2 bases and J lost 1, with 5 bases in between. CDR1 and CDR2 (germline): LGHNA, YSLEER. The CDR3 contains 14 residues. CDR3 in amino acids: CASSQLGNTGELFF. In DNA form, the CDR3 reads TGCGCCAGCAGCCAACTCGGGAACACCGGGGAGCTGTTTTTT.

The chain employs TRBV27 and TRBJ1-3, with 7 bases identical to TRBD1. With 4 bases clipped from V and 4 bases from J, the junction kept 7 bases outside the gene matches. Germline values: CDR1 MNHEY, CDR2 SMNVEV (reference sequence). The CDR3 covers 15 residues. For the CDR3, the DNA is TGTGCCAGCAGTTCGACACAGGGGCCCGGAAACACCATATATTTT. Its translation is CASSSTQGPGNTIYF.

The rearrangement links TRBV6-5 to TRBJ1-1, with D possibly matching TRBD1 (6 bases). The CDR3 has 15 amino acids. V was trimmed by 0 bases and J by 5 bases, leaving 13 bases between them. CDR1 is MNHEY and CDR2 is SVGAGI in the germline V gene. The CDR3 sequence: CASSYSTGTRTEAFF. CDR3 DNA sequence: TGTGCCAGCAGTTACTCGACAGGCACTAGGACTGAAGCTTTCTTT.

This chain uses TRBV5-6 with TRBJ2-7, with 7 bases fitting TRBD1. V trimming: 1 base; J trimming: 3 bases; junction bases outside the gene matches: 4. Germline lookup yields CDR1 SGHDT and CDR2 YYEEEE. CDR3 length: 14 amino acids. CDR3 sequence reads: CASSLSQGVYEQYF. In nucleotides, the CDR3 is TGTGCCAGCAGCTTGAGCCAGGGGGTCTACGAGCAGTACTTC.

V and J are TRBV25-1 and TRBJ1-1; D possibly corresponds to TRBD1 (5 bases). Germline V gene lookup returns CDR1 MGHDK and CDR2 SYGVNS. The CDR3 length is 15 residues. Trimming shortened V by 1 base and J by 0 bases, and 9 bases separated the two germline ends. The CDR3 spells CASSESPGMNTEAFF. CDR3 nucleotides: TGTGCCAGCAGTGAATCTCCAGGGATGAACACTGAAGCTTTCTTT.

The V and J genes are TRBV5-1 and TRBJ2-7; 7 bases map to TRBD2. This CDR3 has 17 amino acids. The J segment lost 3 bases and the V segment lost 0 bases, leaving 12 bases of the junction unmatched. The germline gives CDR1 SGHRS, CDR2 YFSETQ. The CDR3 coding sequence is TGCGCCAGCAGCTTGGGTGCACGTGCGGGAGATTTCTACGAGCAGTACTTC. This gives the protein CASSLGARAGDFYEQYF.

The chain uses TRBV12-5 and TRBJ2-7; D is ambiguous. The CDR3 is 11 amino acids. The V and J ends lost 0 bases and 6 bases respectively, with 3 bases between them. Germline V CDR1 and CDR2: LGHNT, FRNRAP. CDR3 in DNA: TGTGCTAGTGGTTTGGTCTCCGAGCAGTACTTC. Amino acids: CASGLVSEQYF.

For the CDR3, the DNA is TGTGCCAGCAGTAACGGACTAGCCAATGAGCAGTTCTTC. Protein: CASSNGLANEQFF. The J gene is TRBJ2-1, the V gene TRBV6-4; 8 bases agree with TRBD2. Per the germline V gene, CDR1 is MRHNA and CDR2 is SNTAGT. The CDR3 extends over 13 amino acids. V shed 5 bases and J 6 bases; nucleotides not matched to a gene: 3.

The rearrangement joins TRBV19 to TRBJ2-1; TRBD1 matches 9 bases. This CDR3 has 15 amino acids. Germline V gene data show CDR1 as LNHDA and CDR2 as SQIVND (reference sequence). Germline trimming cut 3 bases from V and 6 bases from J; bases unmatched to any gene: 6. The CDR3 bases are TGTGCCAGTAGTATGGGAACAGGGGGCTTCAATGAGCAGTTCTTC. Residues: CASSMGTGGFNEQFF.

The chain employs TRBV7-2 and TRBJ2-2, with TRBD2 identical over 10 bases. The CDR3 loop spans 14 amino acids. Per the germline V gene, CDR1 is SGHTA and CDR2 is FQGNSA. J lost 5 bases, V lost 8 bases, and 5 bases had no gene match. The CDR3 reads CASGLAGVTGELFF. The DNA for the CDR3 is TGTGCCAGCGGCCTAGCGGGAGTTACCGGGGAGCTGTTTTTT.

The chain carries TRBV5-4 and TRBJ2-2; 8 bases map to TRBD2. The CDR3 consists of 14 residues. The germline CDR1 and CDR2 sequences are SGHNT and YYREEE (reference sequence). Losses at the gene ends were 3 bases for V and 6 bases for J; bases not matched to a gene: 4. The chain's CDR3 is CASSSLAEAGELFF. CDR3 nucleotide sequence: TGTGCCAGCAGCTCACTAGCGGAAGCCGGGGAGCTGTTTTTT.

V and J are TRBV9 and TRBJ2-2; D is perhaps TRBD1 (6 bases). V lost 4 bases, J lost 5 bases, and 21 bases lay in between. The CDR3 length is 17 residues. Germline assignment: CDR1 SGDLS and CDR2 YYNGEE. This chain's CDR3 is CASSIPEDSRRTGELFF. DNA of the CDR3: TGTGCCAGCAGCATACCCGAGGACAGTAGAAGGACCGGGGAGCTGTTTTTT.

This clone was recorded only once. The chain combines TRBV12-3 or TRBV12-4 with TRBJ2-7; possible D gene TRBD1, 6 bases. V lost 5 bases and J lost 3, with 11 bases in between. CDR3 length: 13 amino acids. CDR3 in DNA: TGTGCCAGCAGTAAATTGGACAGCTACGAGCAGTACTTC. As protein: CASSKLDSYEQYF.

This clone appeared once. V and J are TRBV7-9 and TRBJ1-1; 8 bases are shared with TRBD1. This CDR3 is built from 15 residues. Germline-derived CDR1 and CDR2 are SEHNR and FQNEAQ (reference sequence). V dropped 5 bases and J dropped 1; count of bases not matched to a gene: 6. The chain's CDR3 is CASSQGGQGNTEAFF. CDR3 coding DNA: TGTGCCAGCAGCCAGGGCGGACAGGGGAACACTGAAGCTTTCTTT.

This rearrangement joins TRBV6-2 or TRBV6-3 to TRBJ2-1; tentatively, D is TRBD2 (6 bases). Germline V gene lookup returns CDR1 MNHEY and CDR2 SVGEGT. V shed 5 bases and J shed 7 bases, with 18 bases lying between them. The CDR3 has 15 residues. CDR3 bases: TGTGCCAGCAGTCTGAGCGGAAACGGAGGGAATGAGCAGTTCTTC. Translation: CASSLSGNGGNEQFF.

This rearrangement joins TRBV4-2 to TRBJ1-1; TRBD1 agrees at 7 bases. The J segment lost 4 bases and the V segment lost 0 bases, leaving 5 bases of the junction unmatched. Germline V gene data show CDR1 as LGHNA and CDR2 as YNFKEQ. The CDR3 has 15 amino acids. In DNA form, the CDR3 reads TGTGCCAGCAGCCAAGAGAGGGGGCTGAGCACTGAAGCTTTCTTT. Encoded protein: CASSQERGLSTEAFF.

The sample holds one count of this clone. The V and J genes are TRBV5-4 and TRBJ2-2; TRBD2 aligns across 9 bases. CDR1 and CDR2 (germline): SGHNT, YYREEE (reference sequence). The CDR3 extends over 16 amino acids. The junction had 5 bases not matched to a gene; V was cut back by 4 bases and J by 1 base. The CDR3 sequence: CASSAQRGENTGELFF. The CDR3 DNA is TGTGCCAGCAGCGCCCAGCGGGGGGAGAACACCGGGGAGCTGTTTTTT.